This TCR beta chain was identified in a study of glioma-infiltrating T cells. Regarding the study as a whole: Gliomas, especially low-grade, showed above-expected tissue-blood divergence; non-neoplastic patients showed below. Only very few CDR3 sequences appeared in both tissue and blood.

TCR alpha and beta CDR3 regions were amplified from RNA using iRepertoire nested multiplex PCR. One-step reverse transcription and amplification started from around 100-400 ng of tissue mRNA or PBMC total RNA. TCRdb recomputed calls from the multiplex PCR reads with MiXCR, one row per CDR3 protein. The table lists 150,000 to 200,000 distinct CDR3 sequences, about 47% of them singletons. This clonotype was observed at least ten times. The target antigen is unknown. This CDR3 has 18 amino acids. Trimming cost V 5 bases and J 0 bases; bases outside gene matches: 10. Germline lookup yields CDR1 SGHTA and CDR2 FQGNSA.

Sequencing was carried out using glioma tissue, nonneoplastic brain tissue, or PBMCs (not recorded which). The J gene is TRBJ2-4, the V gene TRBV7-2; 10 bases are shared with TRBD1. The sequence derives from a human donor with low-grade glioma or glioblastoma, undergoing nonglioma brain surgery, or in good health (not recorded which). The CDR3 DNA sequence: TGTGCCAGCAGCCCCGACAGGGGGCTCGGTTTAGCCAAAAACATTCAGTACTTC. This encodes CASSPDRGLGLAKNIQYF.